The 14 T cell receptor beta chains below come from one sample, sequenced in a study of T cell responses to AZD1222 COVID-19 vaccine. Here immunoSEQ multiplex PCR was the method, and the copy in TCRdb shows in-frame clones only, minus some. The sample contains approximately 180,000 clones, approximately 94% of which appear only once. The source was peripheral blood, collected on day 0 of AZD1222 vaccination. All receptors come from an adult in good health.

This chain connects TRBV6-1 to TRBJ1-1, with TRBD1 as a possible D gene (6 bases). CDR1 is MNHNS, CDR2 SASEGT, per germline. CDR3 length: 15 amino acids. With 5 bases removed from V and 5 bases from J, the gap between germline ends came to 18 bases. CDR3 coding DNA: TGTGCCAGCAGTTTGGGGGCAGGGGCCGTAACTGAAGCTTTCTTT. As protein: CASSLGAGAVTEAFF.

This chain links TRBV5-6 with TRBJ2-1; D tentatively reads TRBD1 or TRBD2 (5 bases each). This CDR3 region has 14 residues. The V and J ends lost 5 bases and 9 bases respectively, with 18 bases between them. Germline CDR1 and CDR2: SGHDT and YYEEEE. Written as DNA, the CDR3 is TGTGCCAGCAGTGGCTTGGGGGAAGCAGCTGAGCAGTTCTTC. This sequence encodes CASSGLGEAAEQFF. Looking up the rest from reference TRBV5-6 and TRBJ2-1 gives the full variable domain: DAGVTQSPTHLIKTRGQQVTLRCSPKSGHDTVSWYQQALGQGPQFIFQYYEEEERQRGNFPDRFSGHQFPNYSSELNVNALLLGDSALYLCASSGLGEAAEQFFGPGTRLTVL.

A single count supports this clone. The chain has TRBV7-9 and TRBJ1-2; possible D gene TRBD1, 6 bases. From germline, CDR1 is SEHNR and CDR2 FQNEAQ (reference sequence). The CDR3 totals 18 residues. V lost 4 bases and J lost 1, with 22 bases in between. CDR3 in DNA: TGTGCCAGCAGCTCGCACCGGGACACAAGTCGACTTAACTATGGCTACACCTTC. This sequence encodes CASSSHRDTSRLNYGYTF.

The chain employs TRBV7-8 and TRBJ1-1, with 7 bases lining up with TRBD1. The germline V gene encodes CDR1 SGHVS and CDR2 FQNEAQ. The CDR3 has 13 amino acids. The junction had 10 bases not matched to a gene; V was cut back by 5 bases and J by 10 bases. CDR3 protein: CASSTQGPGRAFF. CDR3 DNA: TGTGCCAGCAGCACACAGGGGCCCGGGCGAGCTTTCTTT.

The chain links TRBV5-4 to TRBJ2-1; D gene ambiguous. Between the trimmed V and J ends, which lost 4 bases and 6 bases, there was a span of 20 bases. This CDR3 is built from 16 residues. CDR1 and CDR2 (germline): SGHNT, YYREEE (reference sequence). The chain's CDR3 is CASSAQVPRAPNEQFF. In DNA form, the CDR3 reads TGTGCCAGCAGCGCACAAGTGCCACGAGCCCCCAATGAGCAGTTCTTC.

The genes are TRBV4-1 and TRBJ2-1, with 13 nucleotides matching TRBD2. The CDR3 is 16 amino acids. CDR1 MGHRA and CDR2 YSYEKL come from the germline V gene. V lost 0 bases and J lost 12; bases outside the gene matches: 8. CDR3 residues: CASSQDEGLAGRRQFF. The CDR3 DNA sequence: TGCGCCAGCAGCCAAGATGAGGGACTAGCGGGACGGAGGCAGTTCTTC.

The CDR3: CASSPYPDGIYGYTF. CDR3 in DNA: TGTGCCAGCAGTCCCTACCCGGACGGAATCTATGGCTACACCTTC. This chain connects TRBV28 to TRBJ1-2, with D uncertain. CDR3 length: 15 amino acids. The V end lost 5 bases, the J end lost 4 bases, and 17 bases lay between the germline ends. Germline-derived CDR1 and CDR2 are MDHEN and SYDVKM.

The chain uses TRBV13 and TRBJ2-3; a possible D gene is TRBD1 (7 bases). Trimming left V 5 bases short and J 0 bases short, with 21 bases between. This CDR3 has 18 residues. The germline gives CDR1 PRHDT, CDR2 FYEKMQ (reference sequence). The CDR3 region has the DNA TGTGCCAGCAGCACAACAAGGGCGGAGGGGGCGAGCACAGATACGCAGTATTTT. Translation: CASSTTRAEGASTDTQYF. Filled out from reference TRBV13 and TRBJ2-3, the complete variable domain reads AAGVIQSPRHLIKEKRETATLKCYPIPRHDTVYWYQQGPGQDPQFLISFYEKMQSDKGSIPDRFSAQQFSDYHSELNMSSLELGDSALYFCASSTTRAEGASTDTQYFGPGTRLTVL.

This chain uses TRBV5-5 with TRBJ2-1, with D possibly being TRBD1 (5 bases). The CDR3 spans 12 residues. The V and J ends lost 3 bases and 8 bases respectively, with 9 bases between them. The germline V gene has CDR1 SGHKS and CDR2 YYEKEE (reference sequence). The CDR3 DNA is TGTGCCAGCAGCTGGGGCGTCTATGAGCAGTTCTTC. It yields the protein CASSWGVYEQFF.

The chain links TRBV7-9 to TRBJ1-1; 7 bases match TRBD1. The trim removed 5 bases at V and 2 bases at J, leaving 5 bases unmatched. The germline V gene has CDR1 SEHNR and CDR2 FQNEAQ (reference sequence). This CDR3 is built from 14 residues. The CDR3 loop reads CASSPRQGNTEAFF. DNA of the CDR3: TGTGCCAGCAGCCCACGACAGGGCAACACTGAAGCTTTCTTT.

The rearrangement uses TRBV9 and TRBJ2-3; the D gene could be TRBD1 or TRBD2 (7 bases each). Trimming left V 2 bases short and J 3 bases short, with 10 bases between. Germline V CDR1 and CDR2: SGDLS, YYNGEE. The CDR3 runs 14 residues. The chain's CDR3 is CASSVRGGTDTQYF. CDR3 DNA: TGTGCCAGCAGCGTCAGGGGGGGGACAGATACGCAGTATTTT.

The chain has TRBV12-3 or TRBV12-4 and TRBJ1-1; 7 nucleotides match TRBD1. The CDR3 totals 13 residues. With V trimmed by 2 bases and J by 8 bases, 5 bases remained unmatched. The CDR3 nucleotides are TGTGCCAGCAGTTTACAGGGGGTCAGGGAAGCTTTCTTT. Encoded protein: CASSLQGVREAFF.

The chain combines TRBV15 with TRBJ1-2, with D possibly being TRBD1 (6 bases). The germline V gene encodes CDR1 LNHNV and CDR2 YYDKDF (reference sequence). V lost 0 bases and J 4 bases, leaving 12 bases between the germline ends. The CDR3 extends over 15 amino acids. The CDR3 here is CATSRDLMGAYGYTF. The CDR3 region has the DNA TGTGCCACCAGCAGAGATCTTATGGGGGCCTATGGCTACACCTTC.

The chain couples TRBV11-3 to TRBJ2-1; the match to TRBD1 covers 10 bases. CDR1 and CDR2 (germline): SGHNT, YENEEA. Trimming removed 4 bases from V and 8 bases from J; junction bases left unmatched: 8. The CDR3 sequence is 15 residues long. The CDR3 DNA reads TGTGCCAGCAGCTCTCCGGACAGGGGGGAGGATGAGCAGTTCTTC. This gives the protein CASSSPDRGEDEQFF.